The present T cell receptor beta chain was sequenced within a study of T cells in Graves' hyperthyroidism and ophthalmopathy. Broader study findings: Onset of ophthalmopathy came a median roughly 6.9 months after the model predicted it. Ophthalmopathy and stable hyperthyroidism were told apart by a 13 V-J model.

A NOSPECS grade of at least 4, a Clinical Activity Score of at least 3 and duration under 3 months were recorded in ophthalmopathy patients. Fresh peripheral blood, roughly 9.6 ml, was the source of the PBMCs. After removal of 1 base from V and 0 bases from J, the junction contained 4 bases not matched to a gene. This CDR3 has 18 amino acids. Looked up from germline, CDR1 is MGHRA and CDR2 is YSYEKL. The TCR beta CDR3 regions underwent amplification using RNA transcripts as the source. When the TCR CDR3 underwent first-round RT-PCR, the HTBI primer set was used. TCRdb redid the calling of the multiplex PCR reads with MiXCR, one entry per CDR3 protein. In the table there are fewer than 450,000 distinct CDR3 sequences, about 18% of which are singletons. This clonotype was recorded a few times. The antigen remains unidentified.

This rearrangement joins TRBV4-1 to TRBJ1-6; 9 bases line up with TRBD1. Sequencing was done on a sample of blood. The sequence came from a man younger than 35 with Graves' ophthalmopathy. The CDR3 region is CASSQGGTGSSYNSPLHF. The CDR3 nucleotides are TGCGCCAGCAGCCAAGGAGGGACAGGGAGCTCCTATAATTCACCCCTCCACTTT.